This T cell receptor (beta chain) emerged from a study of control samples from healthy donors and cancer patients. Assay used: immunoSEQ multiplex PCR; TCRdb lists only in-frame clones, some missing. The sample yields 90,000 to 120,000 clones, approximately 82% seen once. The specimen sequenced was blood. This TCR came from a man aged 18 to 30 in good health.

CDR3 loop: CASSRGARVGNTIYF. CDR3 nucleotide sequence: TGTGCCAGCAGCCGAGGGGCCAGGGTAGGAAACACCATATATTTT. V usage is TRBV6-5 and J usage is TRBJ1-3, with a possible D match to TRBD1 (5 bases). The V end was cut by 6 bases, the J end by 4 bases, with 16 bases between. From germline, CDR1 is MNHEY and CDR2 SVGAGI. The CDR3 has 15 amino acids.